Listed below are T cell receptor beta chains from one sample, sequenced in a study of CD8+CD57+ T cells in acquired aplastic anemia. TCRdb passed the reads through MiXCR, listing each CDR3 protein once. The data contain 150,000 to 200,000 distinct CDR3 sequences, roughly half of them singletons. Sequencing was carried out using sorted CD4+, CD8+, or CD8+CD57+ T cells (not recorded which) from PBMCs. The receptors originated from a human donor with aplastic anemia. Each CDR3 is given with its conserved first and last residue. Each record gives: D gene, V gene, clone size, J gene, CDR3 DNA, CDR3 protein. D genes are given only for firm matches. Part of the rows lack a size; the others show once, few, many or a class for expanded clones.

TRBD2	TRBV19	.	TRBJ2-5	TGTGCCAGTAGCCCGACTAGCGGGGGAGGAGAGACCCAGTACTTC	CASSPTSGGGETQYF
.	TRBV29-1	.	TRBJ1-3	TGCAGCGTTGAAGCGGGACGGGGGTCTGGAAACACCATATATTTT	CSVEAGRGSGNTIYF
.	TRBV5-4	.	TRBJ1-1	TGTGCCAGCAGCTTGGAATCGGGTAGGGGCCTTTTGAGCACTGAAGCTTTCTTT	CASSLESGRGLLSTEAFF
TRBD2	TRBV10-3	once	TRBJ2-1	TGTGCCATCAGTGAGTGGGTACAGCGGGAGGGATTCTACAATGAGCAGTTCTTC	CAISEWVQREGFYNEQFF
TRBD1	TRBV9	many	TRBJ2-6	TGTGCCAGCAGCGCAGAGGACAGGGGCCTTAGGACTGGGGCCAACGTCCTGACTTTC	CASSAEDRGLRTGANVLTF
.	TRBV19	.	TRBJ1-6	TGTGCCAGTACCGACAGGAGCTCCTATAATTCACCCCTCCACTTT	CASTDRSSYNSPLHF
TRBD2	TRBV14	many	TRBJ2-7	TGTGCCAGCAGCCAAGATTGGGGACTAGCGGGAAGGTCCTACGAGCAGTACTTC	CASSQDWGLAGRSYEQYF
.	TRBV24-1	.	TRBJ2-2	TGTGCCACCATGGACAGCCCGAACACCGGGGAGCTGTTTTTT	CATMDSPNTGELFF
.	TRBV7-2	few	TRBJ2-7	TGTGCCAGCAGCTTCGCGGACAGAAAGCAGTACTTC	CASSFADRKQYF
.	TRBV29-1	.	TRBJ1-1	TGCAGCGTTTGGACAGTTACTGAAGCTTTCTTT	CSVWTVTEAFF
TRBD1	TRBV6-1	many	TRBJ2-7	TGTGCCAGCAGAGTAGACAGGGGGACAGGAGAGCAGTACTTC	CASRVDRGTGEQYF
TRBD2	TRBV15	.	TRBJ2-7	TGTGCCACCAGCAGAGGGACTAGCGGGAGGGCCGTCGACGAGCAGTACTTC	CATSRGTSGRAVDEQYF
TRBD2	TRBV10-3	.	TRBJ2-1	TGTGCCATCAGCCGACTAGCGGGAGGGGATGAGCAGTTCTTC	CAISRLAGGDEQFF
TRBD1	TRBV7-3	.	TRBJ2-7	TGTGCCAGCAGCGATACAGGGGGCTACGAGCAGTACTTC	CASSDTGGYEQYF
.	TRBV20-1	.	TRBJ1-1	TGCAGTGCCGATCGGGGGAACACTGAAGCTTTCTTT	CSADRGNTEAFF
.	TRBV6-1	once	TRBJ2-1	TGTGCCAGCAGTCTGGGGACAGAGCAGTTCTTC	CASSLGTEQFF
TRBD1	TRBV20-1	.	TRBJ2-3	TGCAGTGCTAGAGGCACAGGGGTAAGCCGAGATACGCAGTATTTT	CSARGTGVSRDTQYF
.	TRBV6-1	many	TRBJ2-5	TGTGCCAGCACAGGGCCAGAGACCCAGTACTTC	CASTGPETQYF
TRBD1	TRBV28	many	TRBJ1-1	TGTGCCAGCAGTAAGTACGGGACAGGCAGCATGAACACTGAAGCTTTCTTT	CASSKYGTGSMNTEAFF
.	TRBV20-1	many	TRBJ1-4	TGCAGTGCTAGTAGGGGGGCAACTAATGAAAAACTGTTTTTT	CSASRGATNEKLFF
TRBD1	TRBV18	few	TRBJ1-2	TGTGCCAGCTCTCCCCGAACAGGGGCTGGCTACACCTTC	CASSPRTGAGYTF
.	TRBV2	.	TRBJ1-1	TGTGCCAGCTCACCATTGTCCATCCCTGAAGCTTTCTTT	CASSPLSIPEAFF
.	TRBV28	.	TRBJ1-6	TGTGCCAGCATGGGTAGGGACTCCTATAATTCACCCCTCCACTTT	CASMGRDSYNSPLHF
TRBD1	TRBV11-1	.	TRBJ2-5	TGTGCCAGCAGCTTATTCTTAACTTGGGACAGGGTGGGAGAGCAGTACTTC	CASSLFLTWDRVGEQYF
TRBD1	TRBV6-1	many	TRBJ1-1	TGTGCCAGCAGTGGGGGACAGGCGAACACTGAAGCTTTCTTT	CASSGGQANTEAFF
.	TRBV25-1	few	TRBJ1-1	TGTGCCAGCAGTGATCCCCAGGGGAAAACTGAAGCTTTCTTT	CASSDPQGKTEAFF
.	TRBV29-1	many	TRBJ2-3	TGCAGCGTCCCTGATGGCCAGGGGCGGGATACGCAGTATTTT	CSVPDGQGRDTQYF
.	TRBV11-3	many	TRBJ2-7	TGTGCCAGCAGCCAGAGGGGCAGGGAATACGAGCAGTACTTC	CASSQRGREYEQYF
.	TRBV12-5	.	TRBJ1-5	TGTGCTAGTGGTCACGCGGGGTACGATCAGCCCCAGCATTTT	CASGHAGYDQPQHF
TRBD1	TRBV5-1	.	TRBJ1-6	TGCGCCAGCAGCTTGGACGACAGGGGGAATTCACCCCTCCACTTT	CASSLDDRGNSPLHF
.	TRBV27	.	TRBJ1-1	TGTGCCAGCAGTTTATCCCCCACGATTGGGAACACTGAAGCTTTCTTT	CASSLSPTIGNTEAFF
TRBD1	TRBV6-1	.	TRBJ2-1	TGTGCCAGCAGCCCACACAGGGGCTTTAATGAGCAGTTCTTC	CASSPHRGFNEQFF
TRBD1	TRBV14	.	TRBJ1-6	TGTGCCAGCAAGGACAGGGGGCGTAATTCACCCCTCCACTTT	CASKDRGRNSPLHF
.	TRBV19	many	TRBJ1-5	TGTGCCAGTAGTATTGGGCTGCTAGGAGGTCAGCCCCAGCATTTT	CASSIGLLGGQPQHF
.	TRBV7-3	.	TRBJ2-7	TGTGCCAGCAGACAGGGCTGGGGCGAGCAGTACTTC	CASRQGWGEQYF
.	TRBV19	.	TRBJ1-5	TGTGCCAGTAGTATTCGGACCGGAGATCAGCCCCAGCATTTT	CASSIRTGDQPQHF
.	TRBV4-2	.	TRBJ2-7	TGTGCCAGCAGCCTTTCATCAGGGGGCCTGGGTAGCGGGAGTCTTGGCTACGAGCAGTACTTC	CASSLSSGGLGSGSLGYEQYF
TRBD2	TRBV30	.	TRBJ2-5	TGTGCCTGGATTCGGACTAGCCTTAAGGGAGAGACCCAGTACTTC	CAWIRTSLKGETQYF
.	TRBV7-3	.	TRBJ2-5	TGTGCCAGCAGCTTAGTTACCCAGTACTTC	CASSLVTQYF
.	TRBV7-3	.	TRBJ2-7	TGTGCCAGCAGCTTTCAACGCCACGAGCAGTACTTC	CASSFQRHEQYF
.	TRBV20-1	.	TRBJ2-7	TGCAGTGCTATGGGGGGGGCATCCTACGAGCAGTACTTC	CSAMGGASYEQYF
.	TRBV20-1	.	TRBJ1-1	TGCAGTGCTAGAGATATTGGATTGGAAGCTTTCTTT	CSARDIGLEAFF
.	TRBV7-9	.	TRBJ2-7	TGTGCCAGCAGCCCCCCCCTCCGCGCCCTCGGCGAGCAGTACTTC	CASSPPLRALGEQYF
.	TRBV11-3	many	TRBJ2-1	TGTGCCAGCAGCTACCCCGGGGCCGGGTATGAGCAGTTCTTC	CASSYPGAGYEQFF
TRBD1	TRBV24-1	.	TRBJ1-1	TGTGCCACCAGTGACCCGGGACAGGGGTTGGGCACTGAAGCTTTCTTT	CATSDPGQGLGTEAFF
.	TRBV7-3	.	TRBJ2-6	TGTGCCAACTGGCTAGGCTCTGGGGCCAACGTCCTGACTTTC	CANWLGSGANVLTF
TRBD1	TRBV7-8	.	TRBJ1-6	TGTGCCAGCACCAGACAGGGAATGATGAGCTCACCCCTCCACTTT	CASTRQGMMSSPLHF
TRBD2	TRBV6-6	many	TRBJ2-5	TGTGCCAGCAGTTCCCCAGCGGGAGGCGAGACCCAGTACTTC	CASSSPAGGETQYF